This is a list of T cell receptor beta chains from one sample in a study of CD8 T cells in ankylosing spondylitis. TCRdb reprocessed the 5' RACE reads with MiXCR, giving one entry per CDR3 protein. The table has hundreds of thousands of distinct CDR3 sequences, 12% seen once; the top ten hold approximately 6.2%. The sequenced material came from blood, either unsorted or a sorted T cell fraction (not recorded which). The receptors originated from a male donor with ankylosing spondylitis. Each CDR3 is given with its conserved first and last residue. The D gene is left open where the match is weak. Clone size is given for some rows only: seen once, a few or many times, or a class if the clone is expanded.

D	V	J	size	CDR3	DNA
.	TRBV15	TRBJ2-7	.	CATSRDRTYEQYF	TGTGCCACCAGCAGAGATCGGACCTACGAGCAGTACTTC
TRBD1	TRBV5-1	TRBJ1-3	.	CASSFGPGQTGAGNTIYF	TGCGCCAGCAGCTTTGGCCCAGGGCAAACAGGGGCCGGAAACACCATATATTTT
.	TRBV4-2	TRBJ2-1	few	CASSPYRPGLLSYNEQFF	TGTGCCAGCAGCCCATATAGGCCCGGGCTTTTATCCTACAATGAGCAGTTCTTC
.	TRBV24-1	TRBJ2-1	few	CATSDLSEEAYNEQFF	TGTGCCACCAGTGATTTATCGGAGGAGGCCTACAATGAGCAGTTCTTC
.	TRBV7-9	TRBJ2-3	.	CASSPSSVDTQYF	TGTGCCAGCAGCCCCTCCTCTGTAGATACGCAGTATTTT
.	TRBV20-1	TRBJ1-5	few	CSARAPGNQPQHF	TGCAGTGCTAGGGCCCCTGGAAATCAGCCCCAGCATTTT
.	TRBV29-1	TRBJ2-1	.	CSARTDNEQFF	TGCAGCGCCAGGACTGACAATGAGCAGTTCTTC
.	TRBV12-3/TRBV12-4	TRBJ1-1	many	CASTLRGAKGTEAFF	TGTGCCAGCACCCTGAGAGGGGCCAAAGGGACTGAAGCTTTCTTT
TRBD1	TRBV6-1	TRBJ1-6	.	CASGDRGNSPLHF	TGTGCCAGCGGGGACAGGGGAAATTCACCCCTCCACTTT
.	TRBV29-1	TRBJ2-2	.	CSAGLPPGELFF	TGCAGCGCAGGTCTGCCGCCCGGGGAGCTGTTTTTT
.	TRBV12-3/TRBV12-4	TRBJ1-4	many	CASRQDSGGEKLFF	TGTGCCAGCAGACAAGACAGCGGAGGTGAAAAACTGTTTTTT
TRBD2	TRBV29-1	TRBJ2-2	.	CSVRWAGVSGELFF	TGCAGCGTTAGATGGGCGGGGGTTAGCGGGGAGCTGTTTTTT
.	TRBV5-6	TRBJ2-5	few	CASSFGLTMETQYF	TGTGCCAGCAGCTTTGGGCTAACAATGGAGACCCAGTACTTC
.	TRBV6-5	TRBJ2-3	few	CASSYSSWDTDTQYF	TGTGCCAGCAGTTACTCGTCCTGGGACACAGATACGCAGTATTTT
TRBD1	TRBV12-3/TRBV12-4	TRBJ1-5	many	CASRGTGANQPQHF	TGTGCCAGCAGGGGGACAGGGGCTAATCAGCCCCAGCATTTT
.	TRBV5-1	TRBJ1-2	few	CASSTLDGTYGYTF	TGCGCCAGCAGCACCCTAGACGGAACCTATGGCTACACCTTC
.	TRBV27	TRBJ2-5	few	CASSGLPGTQYF	TGTGCCAGCAGTGGACTCCCAGGGACCCAGTACTTC
.	TRBV29-1	TRBJ2-3	many	CSGHGAGTDTQYF	TGCAGCGGACATGGGGCTGGGACAGATACGCAGTATTTT
TRBD2	TRBV2	TRBJ2-2	few	CASRMVAGEDGELFF	TGTGCCAGCAGGATGGTAGCGGGAGAAGACGGGGAGCTGTTTTTT
TRBD2	TRBV5-1	TRBJ2-2	few	CASSAVAGGRAGELFF	TGCGCCAGCAGCGCCGTAGCGGGAGGCAGGGCCGGGGAGCTGTTTTTT
.	TRBV12-3/TRBV12-4	TRBJ2-3	many	CASTQRVVAADTQYF	TGTGCCAGCACACAGAGGGTGGTAGCGGCAGATACGCAGTATTTT
.	TRBV11-2	TRBJ1-6	.	CASSLGSWVDPYNSPLHF	TGTGCCAGCAGCTTAGGGTCCTGGGTAGACCCCTATAATTCACCCCTCCACTTT
TRBD1	TRBV5-1	TRBJ2-6	many	CASSFGTGAFSGANVLTF	TGCGCCAGCAGCTTCGGGACAGGAGCTTTCTCTGGGGCCAACGTCCTGACTTTC
.	TRBV20-1	TRBJ2-1	.	CSARDQDSSYNEQFF	TGCAGTGCTAGAGATCAGGATAGCTCCTACAATGAGCAGTTCTTC
.	TRBV4-1	TRBJ2-2	.	CASSQERARVTGELFF	TGCGCCAGCAGCCAAGAAAGGGCCAGGGTAACCGGGGAGCTGTTTTTT
TRBD1	TRBV3-1	TRBJ1-2	.	CASSQEDRGHGYTF	TGTGCCAGCAGCCAAGAGGACAGGGGGCATGGCTACACCTTC
TRBD2	TRBV15	TRBJ2-2	few	CATSRDRSGSFSGELFF	TGTGCCACCAGCAGAGATCGAAGCGGGAGTTTTTCCGGGGAGCTGTTTTTT
.	TRBV28	TRBJ1-1	many	CASSPPAVREAFF	TGTGCCAGCAGTCCCCCCGCAGTCCGGGAAGCTTTCTTT
.	TRBV18	TRBJ1-2	few	CASSAGGGYTF	TGTGCCAGCTCCGCTGGTGGTGGCTACACCTTC
.	TRBV5-5	TRBJ1-5	many	CASSFDRPESNQPQHF	TGTGCCAGCAGCTTCGACAGGCCAGAAAGCAATCAGCCCCAGCATTTT
.	TRBV5-1	TRBJ2-6	few	CASSLSTGSGANVLTF	TGCGCCAGCAGCTTATCCACAGGGTCTGGGGCCAACGTCCTGACTTTC
.	TRBV20-1	TRBJ1-1	.	CSARADPGRANTEAFF	TGCAGTGCTAGGGCTGACCCGGGACGGGCGAACACTGAAGCTTTCTTT